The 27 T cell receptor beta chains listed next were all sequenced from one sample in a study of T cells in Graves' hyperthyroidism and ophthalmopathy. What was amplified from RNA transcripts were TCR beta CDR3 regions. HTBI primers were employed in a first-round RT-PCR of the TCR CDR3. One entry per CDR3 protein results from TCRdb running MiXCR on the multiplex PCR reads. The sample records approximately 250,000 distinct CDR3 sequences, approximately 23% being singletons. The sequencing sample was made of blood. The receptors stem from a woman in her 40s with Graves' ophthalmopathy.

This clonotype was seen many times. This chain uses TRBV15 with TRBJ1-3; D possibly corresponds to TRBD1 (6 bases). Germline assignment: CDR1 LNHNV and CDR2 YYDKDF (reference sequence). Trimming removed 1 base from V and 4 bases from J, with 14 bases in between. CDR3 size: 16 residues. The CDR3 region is CATSRAVSGAGNTIYF. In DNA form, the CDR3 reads TGTGCCACCAGCAGAGCCGTATCGGGGGCCGGAAACACCATATATTTT.

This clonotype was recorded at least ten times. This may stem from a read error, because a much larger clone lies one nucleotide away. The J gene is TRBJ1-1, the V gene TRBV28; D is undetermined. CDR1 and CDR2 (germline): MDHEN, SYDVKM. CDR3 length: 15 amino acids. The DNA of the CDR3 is TGTGTCAGCAGTTTATGGGCAGGTATGAACACTGAAGCTTTCTTT. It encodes CVSSLWAGMNTEAFF.

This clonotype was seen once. The CDR3 sequence: CASSLRTAETQYF. The CDR3, as DNA: TGTGCCAGCAGTTTAAGGACAGCCGAGACCCAGTACTTC. This rearrangement joins TRBV28 to TRBJ2-5; possibly TRBD1 for D (6 bases). The V gene's germline CDR1 is MDHEN and CDR2 SYDVKM. CDR3 length: 13 amino acids. The V end lost 2 bases, the J end lost 5 bases, and 9 bases lay between the germline ends.

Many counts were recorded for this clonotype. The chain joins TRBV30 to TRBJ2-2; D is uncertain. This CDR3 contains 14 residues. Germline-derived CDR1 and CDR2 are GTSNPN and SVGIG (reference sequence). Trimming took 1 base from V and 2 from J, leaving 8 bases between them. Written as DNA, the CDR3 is TGTGCCTGGAGTGGACTGGCTAACACCGGGGAGCTGTTTTTT. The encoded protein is CAWSGLANTGELFF.

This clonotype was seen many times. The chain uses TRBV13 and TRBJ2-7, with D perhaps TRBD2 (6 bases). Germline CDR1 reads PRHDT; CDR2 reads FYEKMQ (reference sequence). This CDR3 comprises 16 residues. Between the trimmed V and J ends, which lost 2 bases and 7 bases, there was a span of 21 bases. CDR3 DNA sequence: TGTGCCAGCAGCTTAACTCTAGCGAATCCTGGAGGGGAGCAGTACTTC. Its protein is CASSLTLANPGGEQYF. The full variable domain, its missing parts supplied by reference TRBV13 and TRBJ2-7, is AAGVIQSPRHLIKEKRETATLKCYPIPRHDTVYWYQQGPGQDPQFLISFYEKMQSDKGSIPDRFSAQQFSDYHSELNMSSLELGDSALYFCASSLTLANPGGEQYFGPGTRLTVT.

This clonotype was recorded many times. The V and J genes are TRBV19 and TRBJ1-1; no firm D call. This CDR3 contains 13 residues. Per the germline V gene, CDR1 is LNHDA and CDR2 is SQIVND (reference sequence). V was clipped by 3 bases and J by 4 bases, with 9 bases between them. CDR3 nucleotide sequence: TGTGCCAGTAGTATTATGACGGGCACTGAAGCTTTCTTT. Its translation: CASSIMTGTEAFF. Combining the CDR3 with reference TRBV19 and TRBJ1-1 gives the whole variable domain DGGITQSPKYLFRKEGQNVTLSCEQNLNHDAMYWYRQDPGQGLRLIYYSQIVNDFQKGDIAEGYSVSREKKESFPLTVTSAQKNPTAFYLCASSIMTGTEAFFGQGTRLTVV.

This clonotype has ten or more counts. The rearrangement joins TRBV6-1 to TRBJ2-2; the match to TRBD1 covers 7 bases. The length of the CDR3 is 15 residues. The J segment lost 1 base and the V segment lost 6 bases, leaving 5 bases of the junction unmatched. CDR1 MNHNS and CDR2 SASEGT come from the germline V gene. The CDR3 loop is CASRTDRVNTGELFF. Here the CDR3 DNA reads TGTGCCAGCAGAACCGACAGGGTGAACACCGGGGAGCTGTTTTTT.

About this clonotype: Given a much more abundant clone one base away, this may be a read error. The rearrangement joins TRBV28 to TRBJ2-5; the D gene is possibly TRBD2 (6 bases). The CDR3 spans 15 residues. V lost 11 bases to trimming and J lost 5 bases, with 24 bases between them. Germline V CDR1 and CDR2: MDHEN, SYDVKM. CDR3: CAGISRDSQTETQYF. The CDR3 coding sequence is TGTGCCGGCATCTCTCGGGACTCCCAAACGGAGACCCAGTACTTC. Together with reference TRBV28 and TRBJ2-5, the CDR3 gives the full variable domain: DVKVTQSSRYLVKRTGEKVFLECVQDMDHENMFWYRQDPGLGLRLIYFSYDVKMKEKGDIPEGYSVSREKKERFSLILESASTNQTSMYLCAGISRDSQTETQYFGPGTRLLVL.

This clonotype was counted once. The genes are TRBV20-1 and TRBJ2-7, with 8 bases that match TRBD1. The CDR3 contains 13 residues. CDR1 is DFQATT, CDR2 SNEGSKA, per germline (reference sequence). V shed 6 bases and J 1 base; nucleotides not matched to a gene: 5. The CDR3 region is CSAPQGVSYEQYF. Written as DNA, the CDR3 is TGCAGTGCCCCACAGGGGGTTTCCTACGAGCAGTACTTC.

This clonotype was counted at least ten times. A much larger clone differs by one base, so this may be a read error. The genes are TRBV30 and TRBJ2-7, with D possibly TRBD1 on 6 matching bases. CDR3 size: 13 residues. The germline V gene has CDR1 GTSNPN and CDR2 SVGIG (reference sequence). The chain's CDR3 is CTWSKGDAYEQYF. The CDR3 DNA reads TGTACCTGGAGTAAGGGGGACGCCTACGAGCAGTACTTC.

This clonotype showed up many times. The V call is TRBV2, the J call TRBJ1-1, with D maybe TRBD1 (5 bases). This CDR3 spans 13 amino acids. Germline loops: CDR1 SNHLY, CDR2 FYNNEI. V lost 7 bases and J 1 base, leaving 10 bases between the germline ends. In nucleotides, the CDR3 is TGTGCCAGCACGGGGGACCGGAACACTGAAGCTTTCTTT. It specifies CASTGDRNTEAFF. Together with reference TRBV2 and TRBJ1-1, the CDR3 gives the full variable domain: EPEVTQTPSHQVTQMGQEVILRCVPISNHLYFYWYRQILGQKVEFLVSFYNNEISEKSEIFDDQFSVERPDGSNFTLKIRSTKLEDSAMYFCASTGDRNTEAFFGQGTRLTVV.

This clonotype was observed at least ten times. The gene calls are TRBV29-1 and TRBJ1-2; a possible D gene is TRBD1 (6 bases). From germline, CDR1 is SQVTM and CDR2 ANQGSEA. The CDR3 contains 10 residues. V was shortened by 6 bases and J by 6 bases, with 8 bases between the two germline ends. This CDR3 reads CSVRQDGYTF. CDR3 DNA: TGCAGCGTCCGACAGGATGGCTACACCTTC.

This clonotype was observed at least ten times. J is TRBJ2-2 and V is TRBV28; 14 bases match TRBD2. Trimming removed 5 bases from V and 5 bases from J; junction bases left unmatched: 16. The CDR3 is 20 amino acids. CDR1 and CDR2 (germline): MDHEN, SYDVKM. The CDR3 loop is CASSHGLLPGTSGSTGELFF. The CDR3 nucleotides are TGTGCCAGCAGTCACGGGCTTCTACCCGGGACTAGCGGGAGTACCGGGGAGCTGTTTTTT.

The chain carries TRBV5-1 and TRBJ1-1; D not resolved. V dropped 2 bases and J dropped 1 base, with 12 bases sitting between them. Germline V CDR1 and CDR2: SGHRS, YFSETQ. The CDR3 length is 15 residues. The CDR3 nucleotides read TGCGCCAGCAGCTTTTCGGGGAATCGGAACACTGAAGCTTTCTTT. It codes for CASSFSGNRNTEAFF.

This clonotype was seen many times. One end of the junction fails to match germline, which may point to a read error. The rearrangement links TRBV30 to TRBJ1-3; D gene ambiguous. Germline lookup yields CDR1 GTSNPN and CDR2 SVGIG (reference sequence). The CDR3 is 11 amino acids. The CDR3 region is CGGRSGNTIYF. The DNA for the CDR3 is TGCGGCGGTCGCTCTGGAAACACCATATATTTT. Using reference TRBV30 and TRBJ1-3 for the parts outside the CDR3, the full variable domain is SQTIHQWPATLVQPVGSPLSLECTVEGTSNPNLYWYRQAAGRGLQLLFYSVGIGQISSEVPQNLSASRPQDRQFILSSKKLLLSDSGFYLCGGRSGNTIYFGEGSWLTVV.

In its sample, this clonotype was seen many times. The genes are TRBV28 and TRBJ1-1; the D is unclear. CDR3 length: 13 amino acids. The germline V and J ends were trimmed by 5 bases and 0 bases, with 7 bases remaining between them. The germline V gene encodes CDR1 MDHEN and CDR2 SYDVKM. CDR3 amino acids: CASSTFLNTEAFF. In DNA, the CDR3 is TGTGCCAGCAGTACCTTCCTGAACACTGAAGCTTTCTTT.

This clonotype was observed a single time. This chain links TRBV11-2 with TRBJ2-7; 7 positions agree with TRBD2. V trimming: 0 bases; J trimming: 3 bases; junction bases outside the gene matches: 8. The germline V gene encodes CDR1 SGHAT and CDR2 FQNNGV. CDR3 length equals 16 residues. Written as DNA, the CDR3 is TGTGCCAGCAGCTTAGATCTCCTAGCGGTCCTCTACGAGCAGTACTTC. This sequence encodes CASSLDLLAVLYEQYF.

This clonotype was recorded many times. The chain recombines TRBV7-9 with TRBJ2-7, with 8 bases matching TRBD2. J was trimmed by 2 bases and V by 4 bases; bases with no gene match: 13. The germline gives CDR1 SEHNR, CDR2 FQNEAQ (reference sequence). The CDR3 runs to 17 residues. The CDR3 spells CASSSYGLAPKTYEQYF. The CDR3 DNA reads TGTGCCAGCAGCTCATACGGACTAGCCCCGAAGACCTACGAGCAGTACTTC.

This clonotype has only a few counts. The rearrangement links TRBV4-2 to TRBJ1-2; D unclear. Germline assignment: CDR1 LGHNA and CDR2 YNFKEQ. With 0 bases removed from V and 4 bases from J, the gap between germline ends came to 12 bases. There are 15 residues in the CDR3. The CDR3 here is CASSQELAGIYGYTF. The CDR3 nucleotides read TGTGCCAGCAGCCAAGAGCTTGCCGGAATCTATGGCTACACCTTC.

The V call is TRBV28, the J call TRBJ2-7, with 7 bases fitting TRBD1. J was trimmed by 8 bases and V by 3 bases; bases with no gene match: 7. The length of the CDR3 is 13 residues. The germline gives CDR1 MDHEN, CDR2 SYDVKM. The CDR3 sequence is CASSFSQGVQQYF. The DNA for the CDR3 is TGTGCCAGCAGTTTTAGTCAGGGGGTACAGCAGTACTTC.

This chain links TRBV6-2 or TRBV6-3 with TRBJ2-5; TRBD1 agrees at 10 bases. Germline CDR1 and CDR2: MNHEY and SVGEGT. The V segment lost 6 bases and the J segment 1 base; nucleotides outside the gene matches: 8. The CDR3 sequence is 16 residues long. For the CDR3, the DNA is TGTGCCAGCAGGAGGACCGGGACAGGGGCCCAAGAGACCCAGTACTTC. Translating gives CASRRTGTGAQETQYF.

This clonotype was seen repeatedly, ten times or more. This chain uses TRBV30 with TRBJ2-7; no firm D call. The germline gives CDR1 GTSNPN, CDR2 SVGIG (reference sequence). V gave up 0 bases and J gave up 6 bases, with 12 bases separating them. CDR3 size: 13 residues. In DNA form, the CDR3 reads TGTGCCTGGAGTGTAGGCCGGCCCGGCGAGCAGTACTTC. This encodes CAWSVGRPGEQYF.

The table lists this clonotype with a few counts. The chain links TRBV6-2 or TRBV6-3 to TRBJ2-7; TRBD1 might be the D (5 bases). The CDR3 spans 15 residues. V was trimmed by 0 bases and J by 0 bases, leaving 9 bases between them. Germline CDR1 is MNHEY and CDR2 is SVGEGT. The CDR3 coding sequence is TGTGCCAGCAGTTACTCCAGGGAACACTCCTACGAGCAGTACTTC. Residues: CASSYSREHSYEQYF.

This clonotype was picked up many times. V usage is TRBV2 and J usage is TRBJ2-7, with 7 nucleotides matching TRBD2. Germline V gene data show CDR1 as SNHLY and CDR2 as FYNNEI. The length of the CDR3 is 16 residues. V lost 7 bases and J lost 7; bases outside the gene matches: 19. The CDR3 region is CASNLARGERDGEQYF. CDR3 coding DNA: TGTGCCAGCAACCTCGCCCGAGGGGAGCGGGACGGGGAGCAGTACTTC.

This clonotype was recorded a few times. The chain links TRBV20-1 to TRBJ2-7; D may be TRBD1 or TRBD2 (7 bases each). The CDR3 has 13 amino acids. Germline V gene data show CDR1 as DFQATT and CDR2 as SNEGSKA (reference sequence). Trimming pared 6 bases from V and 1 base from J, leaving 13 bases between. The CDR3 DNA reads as TGCAGTGCCTCAGGGGGGGGGTCCTACGAGCAGTACTTC. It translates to CSASGGGSYEQYF.

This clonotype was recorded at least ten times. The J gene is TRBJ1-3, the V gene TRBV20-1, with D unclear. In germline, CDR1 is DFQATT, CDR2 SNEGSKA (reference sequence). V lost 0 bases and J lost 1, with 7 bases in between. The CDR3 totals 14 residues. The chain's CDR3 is CSARDWASGNTIYF. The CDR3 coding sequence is TGCAGTGCTAGAGATTGGGCTTCTGGAAACACCATATATTTT.

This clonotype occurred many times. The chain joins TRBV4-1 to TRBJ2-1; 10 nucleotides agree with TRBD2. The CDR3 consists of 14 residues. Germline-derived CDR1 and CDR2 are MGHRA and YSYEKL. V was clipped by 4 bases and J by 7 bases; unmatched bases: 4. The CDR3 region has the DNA TGCGCCAGCAGCCTCCGGACTAGCGGTAATGAGCAGTTCTTC. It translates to CASSLRTSGNEQFF.